The 32 T cell receptor beta chains presented below share a single source sample, sequenced in a study of blood T cell repertoires in COVID-19. This table comes from immunoSEQ multiplex PCR, and its TCRdb copy is limited to in-frame clones, with some not included. The data hold 70,000 or so clones, with roughly 79% observed a single time. The sequenced sample consisted of peripheral blood. The receptors come from a man between 65 and 80 years old with acute or convalescent COVID-19.

This chain connects TRBV13 to TRBJ2-2, with 9 bases lining up with TRBD2. The CDR3 contains 15 residues. Germline V gene sequence: CDR1 PRHDT, CDR2 FYEKMQ (reference sequence). V was clipped by 5 bases and J by 6 bases; unmatched bases: 7. The DNA for the CDR3 is TGTGCCAGCAGCCCCCTAGCGGGATCCTCCGGGGAGCTGTTTTTT. Encoded protein: CASSPLAGSSGELFF.

The chain couples TRBV6-1 to TRBJ1-3; tentatively, D is TRBD1 (5 bases). The CDR3 runs to 14 residues. Germline-derived CDR1 and CDR2 are MNHNS and SASEGT. V dropped 3 bases and J dropped 1 base, with 7 bases sitting between them. The CDR3 region is CASSEGGSGNTIYF. As DNA, the CDR3 is TGTGCCAGCAGTGAGGGGGGATCTGGAAACACCATATATTTT.

The CDR3 spells CASTLSGNSPLHF. DNA of the CDR3: TGTGCCAGCACCCTCTCGGGGAATTCACCCCTCCACTTT. The gene calls are TRBV7-2 and TRBJ1-6; no reliable D call. V was cut by 7 bases and J by 7 bases, with 11 bases left in between. The germline gives CDR1 SGHTA, CDR2 FQGNSA. CDR3 size: 13 residues. Using reference TRBV7-2 and TRBJ1-6 for the parts outside the CDR3, the full variable domain is GAGVSQSPSNKVTEKGKDVELRCDPISGHTALYWYRQSLGQGLEFLIYFQGNSAPDKSGLPSDRFSAERTGGSVSTLTIQRTQQEDSAVYLCASTLSGNSPLHFGNGTRLTVT.

The rearrangement links TRBV6-6 to TRBJ1-5; 10 bases match TRBD1. V lost 8 bases to trimming and J lost 7 bases; unmatched junction nucleotides: 8. The V gene's germline CDR1 is MNHNY and CDR2 SVGAGI (reference sequence). The CDR3 extends over 14 amino acids. The DNA of the CDR3 is TGTGCCAGCCGGGACAGGGGTTTAGAACAGCCCCAGCATTTT. This codes for CASRDRGLEQPQHF.

This sequence joins TRBV19 and TRBJ2-7; 7 bases line up with TRBD1. The length of the CDR3 is 13 residues. J lost 8 bases, V lost 6 bases, and 10 bases had no gene match. Per the germline V gene, CDR1 is LNHDA and CDR2 is SQIVND (reference sequence). Written as DNA, the CDR3 is TGTGCCAGTAGCGTAAAGAGGGGGCAGCAGCAGTACTTC. This codes for CASSVKRGQQQYF.

V usage is TRBV7-3 and J usage is TRBJ2-2, with 8 bases that match TRBD1. V lost 0 bases, J lost 0 bases, and 3 bases stayed unmatched. CDR1 is SGHTA, CDR2 FQGTGA, per germline. This CDR3 is 17 amino acids long. CDR3 nucleotide sequence: TGTGCCAGCAGCTTAACGTCGGACAGGGCGAACACCGGGGAGCTGTTTTTT. It translates to CASSLTSDRANTGELFF.

V usage is TRBV14 and J usage is TRBJ1-2; 11 bases agree with TRBD1. CDR1 is SGHDN and CDR2 is FVKESK in the germline V gene. This CDR3 has 17 amino acids. The V gene end was trimmed by 2 bases and the J gene end by 3 bases; junction bases not matched to a gene: 8. CDR3 sequence (DNA): TGTGCCAGCAGCCAAAACGATCGGACAGGGGGCTACTATGGCTACACCTTC. The encoded protein is CASSQNDRTGGYYGYTF.

This rearrangement joins TRBV12-3 or TRBV12-4 to TRBJ2-4; 10 bases agree with TRBD1. The ends lost 6 bases at V and 7 bases at J; junction bases unmatched: 3. The CDR3 runs 13 residues. The CDR3: CASRDRGENIQYF. For the CDR3, the DNA is TGTGCCAGCAGGGACAGGGGGGAGAACATTCAGTACTTC.

The V call is TRBV10-2, the J call TRBJ2-7, with D possibly matching TRBD1 (6 bases). Germline V gives CDR1 WSHSY, CDR2 SAAADI. Deletions cut 11 bases from V and 0 bases from J, with 11 bases between. This CDR3 region has 12 residues. The CDR3 DNA sequence: TGCGCCGTTGCGGACAGCTCCTACGAGCAGTACTTC. This gives the protein CAVADSSYEQYF.

V gene TRBV19 combines with J gene TRBJ2-7; D is uncertain. The V gene lost 5 bases and the J gene lost 3 bases, with 14 bases spanning the gap. CDR3 length: 14 residues. Germline loops: CDR1 LNHDA, CDR2 SQIVND (reference sequence). CDR3 region: CASSRGGSNYEQYF. CDR3 sequence (DNA): TGTGCCAGTAGTCGCGGCGGATCGAACTACGAGCAGTACTTC.

This chain links TRBV29-1 with TRBJ2-1; maybe TRBD2 (6 bases). The CDR3 runs 18 residues. V was cut by 4 bases and J by 0 bases, with 22 bases left in between. Looked up from germline, CDR1 is SQVTM and CDR2 is ANQGSEA. CDR3 region: CSVAPQPGTLSSYNEQFF. CDR3 DNA sequence: TGCAGCGTTGCCCCACAGCCCGGGACTCTCAGCTCCTACAATGAGCAGTTCTTC.

J is TRBJ2-1 and V is TRBV9; tentatively, D is TRBD2 (6 bases). The CDR3 contains 17 residues. V was shortened by 4 bases and J by 0 bases, with 17 bases between the two germline ends. Germline V gene lookup returns CDR1 SGDLS and CDR2 YYNGEE. In DNA form, the CDR3 reads TGTGCCAGCAGCCCCCCCGATAGCGGCCTCTCCTACAATGAGCAGTTCTTC. Encoded protein: CASSPPDSGLSYNEQFF.

This clone was seen many times. The chain combines TRBV6-5 with TRBJ1-1; D unclear. The CDR3 extends over 12 amino acids. CDR1 is MNHEY and CDR2 is SVGAGI in the germline V gene. Trimming shortened V by 5 bases and J by 4 bases, and 8 bases separated the two germline ends. The CDR3 here is CASSLHSTEAFF. CDR3 sequence (DNA): TGTGCCAGCAGTCTCCACAGCACTGAAGCTTTCTTT.

This clone was counted a single time. The genes are TRBV7-3 and TRBJ2-1; TRBD2 agrees at 13 bases. The germline V gene has CDR1 SGHTA and CDR2 FQGTGA. V trimming: 5 bases; J trimming: 7 bases; junction bases outside the gene matches: 5. This CDR3 comprises 15 residues. CDR3 sequence reads: CASSPGLAGANEQFF. The CDR3 DNA reads TGTGCCAGCAGCCCCGGACTAGCGGGAGCTAATGAGCAGTTCTTC. Using reference TRBV7-3 and TRBJ2-1 for the parts outside the CDR3, the full variable domain is GAGVSQTPSNKVTEKGKYVELRCDPISGHTALYWYRQSLGQGPEFLIYFQGTGAADDSGLPNDRFFAVRPEGSVSTLKIQRTERGDSAVYLCASSPGLAGANEQFFGPGTRLTVL.

This clone was detected many times. The chain joins TRBV4-3 to TRBJ1-1; tentatively, D is TRBD1 (5 bases). The CDR3 length is 16 residues. The V end was cut by 0 bases, the J end by 4 bases, with 15 bases between. CDR1 is LGHNA and CDR2 is YSLEER in the germline V gene. The CDR3 loop reads CASSQDQGVLSTEAFF. Written as DNA, the CDR3 is TGCGCCAGCAGCCAAGATCAAGGGGTTCTGAGCACTGAAGCTTTCTTT.

This clone was detected only a few times. The V gene is TRBV19, the J gene TRBJ1-2; 9 bases line up with TRBD1. This CDR3 spans 13 amino acids. Germline V CDR1 and CDR2: LNHDA, SQIVND (reference sequence). V lost 5 bases to trimming and J lost 6 bases; unmatched junction nucleotides: 4. DNA of the CDR3: TGTGCCAGTAGTGTGGACAGGGGAAATGGCTACACCTTC. This encodes CASSVDRGNGYTF.

V is TRBV6-6 and J is TRBJ1-5; 7 nucleotides agree with TRBD1. After removal of 5 bases from V and 2 bases from J, the junction contained 9 bases not matched to a gene. The germline V gene encodes CDR1 MNHNY and CDR2 SVGAGI (reference sequence). CDR3 length: 16 residues. CDR3 DNA: TGTGCCAGCAGTCGACAGGGATTGGCGGGCAATCAGCCCCAGCATTTT. It encodes CASSRQGLAGNQPQHF.

V gene TRBV2 combines with J gene TRBJ2-5; D is perhaps TRBD2 (5 bases). The CDR3 consists of 17 residues. V lost 8 bases and J lost 1, with 23 bases in between. Looked up from germline, CDR1 is SNHLY and CDR2 is FYNNEI. CDR3 sequence: CASHPWGDMGPQETQYF. The CDR3 DNA reads as TGTGCCAGCCACCCTTGGGGAGACATGGGCCCCCAAGAGACCCAGTACTTC.

The chain employs TRBV5-1 and TRBJ2-5; TRBD2 agrees at 11 bases. There are 15 residues in the CDR3. Germline V gene lookup returns CDR1 SGHRS and CDR2 YFSETQ. Trimming took 5 bases from V and 4 from J; bases not matched to a gene: 7. This CDR3 reads CASSTSGRGVETQYF. The CDR3 nucleotides read TGCGCCAGCAGTACTAGCGGGAGAGGGGTAGAGACCCAGTACTTC.

V is TRBV9 and J is TRBJ1-4, with 10 positions matching TRBD1. With 0 bases clipped from V and 14 bases from J, the junction kept 13 bases outside the gene matches. The length of the CDR3 is 16 residues. Germline V gene data show CDR1 as SGDLS and CDR2 as YYNGEE. The CDR3 is CASSVAGTGAARHLFF. The CDR3 DNA reads TGTGCCAGCAGCGTAGCAGGGACAGGGGCCGCCCGACATCTGTTTTTT.

This clone was found a few times. This sequence joins TRBV27 and TRBJ1-1; 10 bases match TRBD1. With 4 bases clipped from V and 6 bases from J, the junction kept 5 bases outside the gene matches. Germline V gives CDR1 MNHEY, CDR2 SMNVEV (reference sequence). The CDR3 has 14 residues. Here the CDR3 DNA reads TGTGCCAGCAGTTCGGGGACAGGGGCATCTGAAGCTTTCTTT. Its translation: CASSSGTGASEAFF.

This sequence joins TRBV19 and TRBJ2-1; 16 bases are a match to TRBD2. J lost 8 bases, V lost 5 bases, and 9 bases had no gene match. Germline V lookup: CDR1 LNHDA, CDR2 SQIVND (reference sequence). This CDR3 has 17 residues. CDR3 sequence reads: CASSLLPGTSGRDEQFF. The CDR3 region has the DNA TGTGCCAGTAGTTTACTTCCCGGGACTAGCGGGAGGGATGAGCAGTTCTTC.

The rearrangement uses TRBV28 and TRBJ2-3, with no clear D. Germline CDR1 MDHEN, CDR2 SYDVKM. The CDR3 consists of 14 residues. With 5 bases removed from V and 3 bases from J, the gap between germline ends came to 12 bases. This chain's CDR3 is CASSPPRRTDTQYF. CDR3 in DNA: TGTGCCAGCAGTCCCCCCCGGAGAACAGATACGCAGTATTTT.

This clone came up once. This chain joins TRBV19 and TRBJ2-2; D may be TRBD2 (5 bases). The V end was cut by 0 bases, the J end by 8 bases, with 13 bases between. The V gene's germline CDR1 is LNHDA and CDR2 SQIVND (reference sequence). This CDR3 contains 15 residues. The CDR3 sequence is CASSIDSTTAGELFF. CDR3 bases: TGTGCCAGTAGTATAGACTCGACTACGGCGGGGGAGCTGTTTTTT. The variable domain in full, completed from reference TRBV19 and TRBJ2-2, reads DGGITQSPKYLFRKEGQNVTLSCEQNLNHDAMYWYRQDPGQGLRLIYYSQIVNDFQKGDIAEGYSVSREKKESFPLTVTSAQKNPTAFYLCASSIDSTTAGELFFGEGSRLTVL.

The chain combines TRBV2 with TRBJ1-4; 7 bases are shared with TRBD1. The germline V gene encodes CDR1 SNHLY and CDR2 FYNNEI. The CDR3 is 15 amino acids. V shed 5 bases, J shed 8 bases, and the junction held 11 bases outside the gene matches. The CDR3, as DNA: TGTGCCAGCAGTAGGAGACAGGGAGGATGGGAAAAACTGTTTTTT. Translation gives CASSRRQGGWEKLFF.

This clone has only a few counts. The chain combines TRBV10-3 with TRBJ2-7; D possibly corresponds to TRBD2 (6 bases). This CDR3 has 12 amino acids. Germline V gene lookup returns CDR1 ENHRY and CDR2 SYGVKD. V was pared by 8 bases and J by 0 bases, with 8 bases between. In nucleotides, the CDR3 is TGTGCCATCGGGGGGAACTCCTACGAGCAGTACTTC. Protein sequence: CAIGGNSYEQYF.

The V call is TRBV6-5, the J call TRBJ1-5; 7 bases are shared with TRBD1. The CDR3 has 14 amino acids. Germline CDR1 is MNHEY and CDR2 is SVGAGI. The V and J ends lost 6 bases and 5 bases, in that order; junction bases with no gene match: 7. CDR3 sequence reads: CASSLDRTYQPQHF. CDR3 coding DNA: TGTGCCAGCAGCCTGGACAGGACCTATCAGCCCCAGCATTTT.

V is TRBV11-2 and J is TRBJ2-7; TRBD2 aligns across 7 bases. CDR1 and CDR2 (germline): SGHAT, FQNNGV. Trimming removed 3 bases from V and 3 bases from J; junction bases left unmatched: 5. The CDR3 contains 14 residues. The CDR3 DNA sequence: TGTGCCAGCAGCTTTGAGCGGGACGGCTACGAGCAGTACTTC. Its translation is CASSFERDGYEQYF. Using reference TRBV11-2 and TRBJ2-7 for the parts outside the CDR3, the full variable domain is EAGVAQSPRYKIIEKRQSVAFWCNPISGHATLYWYQQILGQGPKLLIQFQNNGVVDDSQLPKDRFSAERLKGVDSTLKIQPAKLEDSAVYLCASSFERDGYEQYFGPGTRLTVT.

The rearrangement uses TRBV24-1 and TRBJ1-4, with 8 bases aligning to TRBD1. Germline V gene lookup returns CDR1 KGHDR and CDR2 SFDVKD. V lost 4 bases and J lost 3; bases outside the gene matches: 3. The CDR3 length is 15 residues. The CDR3 coding sequence is TGTGCCACCAGTGAAGGACAGGGCGCTAATGAAAAACTGTTTTTT. It specifies CATSEGQGANEKLFF.

This rearrangement joins TRBV19 to TRBJ2-7; D gene uncertain. Germline V gene sequence: CDR1 LNHDA, CDR2 SQIVND (reference sequence). V gave up 5 bases and J gave up 5 bases, with 16 bases separating them. This CDR3 has 14 residues. CDR3 in DNA: TGTGCCAGTAGTGATGCAGGTTTGGAAAACGAGCAGTACTTC. This codes for CASSDAGLENEQYF. The complete variable domain, with remaining parts taken from reference TRBV19 and TRBJ2-7, reads DGGITQSPKYLFRKEGQNVTLSCEQNLNHDAMYWYRQDPGQGLRLIYYSQIVNDFQKGDIAEGYSVSREKKESFPLTVTSAQKNPTAFYLCASSDAGLENEQYFGPGTRLTVT.

This chain uses TRBV6-1 with TRBJ1-1, with 7 bases aligning to TRBD1. This CDR3 has 15 amino acids. Germline V gene data show CDR1 as MNHNS and CDR2 as SASEGT. The V gene end was trimmed by 5 bases and the J gene end by 6 bases; junction bases not matched to a gene: 12. CDR3 nucleotide sequence: TGTGCCAGCAGTTCCCACCAGGAGGGGGCCTCTGAAGCTTTCTTT. This codes for CASSSHQEGASEAFF.

The rearrangement uses TRBV2 and TRBJ1-2; 7 bases agree with TRBD1. The V segment lost 10 bases and the J segment 2 bases; nucleotides outside the gene matches: 13. This CDR3 contains 15 residues. Germline assignment: CDR1 SNHLY and CDR2 FYNNEI. The CDR3 DNA reads TGTGCCATCCCGGACCCTACAGGGGAAAACTATGGCTACACCTTC. Amino acid sequence: CAIPDPTGENYGYTF.